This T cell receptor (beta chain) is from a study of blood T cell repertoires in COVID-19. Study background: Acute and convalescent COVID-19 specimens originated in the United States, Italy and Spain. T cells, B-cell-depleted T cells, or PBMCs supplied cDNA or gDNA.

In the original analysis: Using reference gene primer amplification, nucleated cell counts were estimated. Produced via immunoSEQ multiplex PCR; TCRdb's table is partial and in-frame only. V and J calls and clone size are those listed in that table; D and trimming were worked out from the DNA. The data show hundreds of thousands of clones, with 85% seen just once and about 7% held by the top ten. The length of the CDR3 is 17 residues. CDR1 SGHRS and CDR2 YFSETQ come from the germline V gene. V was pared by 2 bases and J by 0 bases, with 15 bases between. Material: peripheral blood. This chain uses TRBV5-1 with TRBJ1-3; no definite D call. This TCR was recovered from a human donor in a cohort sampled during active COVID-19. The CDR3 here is CASSFGQTRLSGNTIYF. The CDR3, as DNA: TGCGCCAGCAGCTTCGGTCAAACTAGACTCTCTGGAAACACCATATATTTT.